Described below is a single T cell receptor beta chain sequence and its context. As yet, its antigen is unknown. One junction end does not reproduce the germline sequence, and a read error may be involved. The CDR3 is 15 amino acids. Germline CDR1 is KGHSH and CDR2 is LQKENI. The data were obtained in a study of T cells in Graves' hyperthyroidism and ophthalmopathy. Points from the study as a whole: Using 13 V-J features, a model discriminated ophthalmopathy from stable hyperthyroidism.

Amplified TCR beta CDR3 regions came from RNA transcripts. In the first-round RT-PCR of the TCR CDR3, the HTBI primer set was used. One entry per CDR3 protein, called by TCRdb with MiXCR from the multiplex PCR reads. Altogether 350,000 to 400,000 distinct CDR3 sequences are present, 14% to 15% being singletons, with the ten largest covering 30% to 35%. V is TRBV18 and J is TRBJ2-6, with D possibly matching TRBD1 (5 bases). Sequencing was carried out using blood. The clonotype was recovered from a woman aged 25 to 39 with Graves' hyperthyroidism. The CDR3 nucleotides are TGTGCCAGCTCACCGGCCCTTACTGGGGCCAACATCCTGACTTTC. It encodes CASSPALTGANILTF.